These 23 T cell receptor beta chains came from one sample sequenced in a study of spatial heterogeneity in lung cancer. Study findings and constraints: Tumors with more nonsynonymous mutations had more expanded intratumoral alpha and beta TCRs.

TCRdb re-called the 5' RACE reads through MiXCR, storing one row per CDR3 protein. The sample records 20,000 to 25,000 distinct CDR3 sequences, 2.5% to 3% being singletons. Specified time point: sample taken at primary tumor resection. Their antigens are not known. The specimen comprised lung tumor tissue, sampled at surgery. The origin of the receptors is a male donor with early-stage non-small cell lung cancer.

This clonotype was observed at least ten times. The chain links TRBV6-5 to TRBJ1-1; D not resolved. V lost 6 bases and J 5 bases, leaving 16 bases between the germline ends. Germline V gives CDR1 MNHEY, CDR2 SVGAGI. The CDR3 runs to 14 residues. CDR3: CASRHTGGRTEAFF. The DNA of the CDR3 is TGTGCCAGCAGGCACACTGGCGGACGGACTGAAGCTTTCTTT.

This clonotype has ten or more counts. The chain recombines TRBV7-9 with TRBJ2-3; weak D call: TRBD1 (6 bases). Germline loops: CDR1 SEHNR, CDR2 FQNEAQ (reference sequence). The CDR3 spans 15 residues. Between the trimmed V and J ends, which lost 5 bases and 4 bases, there was a span of 16 bases. The CDR3 loop is CASSKQSGVADTQYF. The CDR3, as DNA: TGTGCCAGCAGCAAACAGTCAGGGGTAGCAGATACGCAGTATTTT.

In its sample, this clonotype ranks as medium-sized. The chain employs TRBV15 and TRBJ1-5; D unresolved. Germline assignment: CDR1 LNHNV and CDR2 YYDKDF (reference sequence). The CDR3 has 17 residues. The ends were cut back, 3 bases at V and 0 bases at J, with 15 bases in the middle. The CDR3 loop reads CATSSENKGASNQPQHF. Written as DNA, the CDR3 is TGTGCCACCAGCAGCGAAAATAAAGGAGCTAGCAATCAGCCCCAGCATTTT. Full variable domain (rest looked up from reference TRBV15 and TRBJ1-5): DAMVIQNPRYQVTQFGKPVTLSCSQTLNHNVMYWYQQKSSQAPKLLFHYYDKDFNNEADTPDNFQSRRPNTSFCFLDIRSPGLGDTAMYLCATSSENKGASNQPQHFGDGTRLSIL.

This clonotype was seen ten or more times. The rearrangement links TRBV24-1 to TRBJ2-2; 10 bases map to TRBD2. The CDR3 is made up of 15 amino acids. Per the germline V gene, CDR1 is KGHDR and CDR2 is SFDVKD. V dropped 2 bases and J dropped 7; count of bases not matched to a gene: 3. The CDR3: CATSDSSGSIGELFF. CDR3 nucleotides: TGTGCCACCAGTGATTCTAGCGGGAGTATCGGGGAGCTGTTTTTT.

At least ten counts were recorded for this clonotype. This chain's CDR3 is CATSDPTRGLANEQFF. Written as DNA, the CDR3 is TGTGCCACCAGTGATCCGACGAGGGGGCTAGCCAATGAGCAGTTCTTC. The J gene is TRBJ2-1, the V gene TRBV24-1; 7 bases align to TRBD1. The CDR3 contains 16 residues. CDR1 KGHDR and CDR2 SFDVKD come from the germline V gene. V gave up 3 bases and J gave up 6 bases; unmatched junction bases: 10.

By sample fraction, this clonotype is medium-sized. This chain uses TRBV7-2 with TRBJ2-1, with 9 bases aligning to TRBD2. Per germline, CDR1 SGHTA and CDR2 FQGNSA. The CDR3 loop spans 17 amino acids. V trimming: 2 bases; J trimming: 3 bases; junction bases outside the gene matches: 8. The DNA for the CDR3 is TGTGCCAGCAGCTTATTGTTCTGGACTAGCGTCTACAATGAGCAGTTCTTC. This sequence encodes CASSLLFWTSVYNEQFF.

Many counts were recorded for this clonotype. V is TRBV6-6 and J is TRBJ2-3; D call uncertain. The length of the CDR3 is 14 residues. V was shortened by 2 bases and J by 0 bases, with 6 bases between the two germline ends. CDR1 and CDR2 from the germline V gene are MNHNY and SVGAGI (reference sequence). In nucleotides, the CDR3 is TGTGCCAGCAGTTACGAAGCAAGCACAGATACGCAGTATTTT. Translated: CASSYEASTDTQYF.

This clonotype was picked up many times. V usage is TRBV20-1 and J usage is TRBJ1-1; D gene unclear. V dropped 1 base and J dropped 6 bases, with 12 bases sitting between them. This CDR3 is 13 amino acids long. The germline V gene has CDR1 DFQATT and CDR2 SNEGSKA (reference sequence). The CDR3 sequence is CSARGEGNAEAFF. CDR3 bases: TGCAGTGCTAGAGGAGAGGGAAATGCTGAAGCTTTCTTT.

This clonotype was seen at least ten times. The V gene is TRBV19, the J gene TRBJ1-2; D is ambiguous. Germline CDR1 LNHDA, CDR2 SQIVND (reference sequence). V lost 5 bases to trimming and J lost 0 bases, with 19 bases between them. The CDR3 runs to 17 residues. The CDR3 protein is CASSYILRHAPNYGYTF. The CDR3 nucleotides read TGTGCCAGTAGTTATATTCTACGACACGCTCCTAACTATGGCTACACCTTC.

This clonotype counts as medium-sized. This chain joins TRBV5-1 and TRBJ2-5; D is uncertain. Trimming took off 0 bases at V and 2 bases at J, with 8 bases between the two ends. This CDR3 spans 14 amino acids. Per the germline V gene, CDR1 is SGHRS and CDR2 is YFSETQ. CDR3 residues: CASSLVENQETQYF. The CDR3, as DNA: TGCGCCAGCAGCTTGGTTGAGAATCAAGAGACCCAGTACTTC.

This clonotype was seen ten or more times. This sequence joins TRBV29-1 and TRBJ2-7; 9 bases match TRBD2. The junction had 6 bases not matched to a gene; V was cut back by 3 bases and J by 6 bases. Germline CDR1 and CDR2: SQVTM and ANQGSEA. The CDR3 contains 13 residues. The CDR3 DNA sequence: TGCAGCGTTGACCTGGGCGGGAGGGGCGAGCAGTACTTC. Translated, it gives CSVDLGGRGEQYF.

In this sample, this clonotype turned up many times. This chain connects TRBV24-1 to TRBJ2-1; TRBD2 matches at 8 bases. The germline V gene encodes CDR1 KGHDR and CDR2 SFDVKD. The CDR3 loop spans 17 amino acids. The trim removed 2 bases at V and 2 bases at J, leaving 7 bases unmatched. CDR3 protein: CATSDSFGRAAYNEQFF. CDR3 nucleotides: TGTGCCACCAGTGATTCCTTCGGGAGGGCCGCCTACAATGAGCAGTTCTTC.

Many counts were recorded for this clonotype. The chain has TRBV9 and TRBJ2-7; D possibly corresponds to TRBD2 (6 bases). V was trimmed by 4 bases and J by 6 bases, leaving 26 bases between them. Per the germline V gene, CDR1 is SGDLS and CDR2 is YYNGEE. The CDR3 extends over 17 amino acids. The CDR3 sequence: CASSQTGTPGYRAEQYF. The CDR3 DNA reads as TGTGCCAGCAGCCAAACCGGGACTCCTGGTTATCGTGCCGAGCAGTACTTC.

This clonotype was seen ten or more times. The chain employs TRBV25-1 and TRBJ2-1, with D perhaps TRBD1 (6 bases). This CDR3 is built from 11 residues. Trimming cost V 8 bases and J 4 bases, with 6 bases left between them. Germline V lookup: CDR1 MGHDK, CDR2 SYGVNS. This CDR3 reads CASQGYNEQFF. CDR3 nucleotide sequence: TGTGCCAGCCAGGGGTACAATGAGCAGTTCTTC.

This clonotype was seen repeatedly, ten times or more. The chain joins TRBV24-1 to TRBJ2-1; 7 bases are a match to TRBD1. J was trimmed by 3 bases and V by 4 bases; bases with no gene match: 8. There are 16 residues in the CDR3. Germline values: CDR1 KGHDR, CDR2 SFDVKD. The CDR3 nucleotides read TGTGCCACCAGTGACGTAGGGACAGAAAACTACAATGAGCAGTTCTTC. It specifies CATSDVGTENYNEQFF.

This clonotype was detected ten times or more. The V call is TRBV29-1, the J call TRBJ2-1, with 7 nucleotides matching TRBD1. Germline V gene sequence: CDR1 SQVTM, CDR2 ANQGSEA. The CDR3 runs 13 residues. The ends lost 7 bases at V and 8 bases at J; junction bases unmatched: 11. This CDR3 is CSAGAGTEYEQFF. CDR3 DNA sequence: TGCAGCGCCGGAGCCGGGACAGAATATGAGCAGTTCTTC.

This clonotype was seen at least ten times. The gene calls are TRBV7-2 and TRBJ1-2, with D uncertain. Looked up from germline, CDR1 is SGHTA and CDR2 is FQGNSA. The length of the CDR3 is 15 residues. The germline V and J ends were trimmed by 7 bases and 2 bases, with 17 bases remaining between them. The CDR3 region has the DNA TGTGCCAGCACCCTTTCTGGAAGGGCGAACTATGGCTACACCTTC. As protein: CASTLSGRANYGYTF.

This clonotype was seen ten or more times. The rearrangement joins TRBV12-3 or TRBV12-4 to TRBJ1-2; TRBD1 matches at 8 bases. V dropped 6 bases and J dropped 5; count of bases not matched to a gene: 14. The CDR3 length is 16 residues. CDR3 in amino acids: CASSSGYRTGNYGYTF. As DNA, the CDR3 is TGTGCCAGCAGCTCCGGGTACCGGACAGGGAATTATGGCTACACCTTC.

In this sample, this clonotype turned up many times. The V call is TRBV10-2, the J call TRBJ2-3; D could derive from TRBD1 or TRBD2 (5 bases each). Between the trimmed V and J ends, which lost 9 bases and 4 bases, there was a span of 14 bases. CDR3 size: 13 residues. Germline V gene data show CDR1 as WSHSY and CDR2 as SAAADI. The CDR3: CASRRGAADTQYF. CDR3 bases: TGCGCCAGTCGTCGAGGGGCTGCAGATACGCAGTATTTT.

Ten or more counts support this clonotype. V gene TRBV6-5 combines with J gene TRBJ2-4, with TRBD1 matching over 7 bases. Germline CDR1 is MNHEY and CDR2 is SVGAGI. The length of the CDR3 is 16 residues. The ends lost 6 bases at V and 3 bases at J; junction bases unmatched: 11. In DNA, the CDR3 is TGTGCCAGCAGCCCCGGGACAGCCTCAATCAAAAACATTCAGTACTTC. It encodes CASSPGTASIKNIQYF.

This clonotype was counted many times. The rearrangement links TRBV10-3 to TRBJ2-6; D is unclear. The CDR3 totals 16 residues. Trimming shortened V by 2 bases and J by 0 bases, and 8 bases separated the two germline ends. Germline lookup yields CDR1 ENHRY and CDR2 SYGVKD. For the CDR3, the DNA is TGTGCCATCAGTGAGGGACGGAACTCTGGGGCCAACGTCCTGACTTTC. It yields the protein CAISEGRNSGANVLTF.

There are many counts of this clonotype. The chain is built from TRBV13 and TRBJ2-7, with TRBD1 identical over 9 bases. Per germline, CDR1 PRHDT and CDR2 FYEKMQ (reference sequence). This CDR3 spans 14 amino acids. J lost 5 bases, V lost 6 bases, and 8 bases had no gene match. The CDR3 loop reads CASRLGTGYDEQYF. For the CDR3, the DNA is TGTGCCAGCAGACTGGGGACAGGGTACGACGAGCAGTACTTC.

This clonotype was observed at least ten times. The chain's CDR3 is CASSQTILGYGYTF. In DNA, the CDR3 is TGTGCCAGCAGCCAAACCATCCTAGGCTATGGCTACACCTTC. The chain links TRBV3-1 to TRBJ1-2; D not resolved. Germline V gives CDR1 LGHDT, CDR2 YNNKEL (reference sequence). This CDR3 region has 14 residues. Trimming cost V 2 bases and J 4 bases, with 11 bases left between them.